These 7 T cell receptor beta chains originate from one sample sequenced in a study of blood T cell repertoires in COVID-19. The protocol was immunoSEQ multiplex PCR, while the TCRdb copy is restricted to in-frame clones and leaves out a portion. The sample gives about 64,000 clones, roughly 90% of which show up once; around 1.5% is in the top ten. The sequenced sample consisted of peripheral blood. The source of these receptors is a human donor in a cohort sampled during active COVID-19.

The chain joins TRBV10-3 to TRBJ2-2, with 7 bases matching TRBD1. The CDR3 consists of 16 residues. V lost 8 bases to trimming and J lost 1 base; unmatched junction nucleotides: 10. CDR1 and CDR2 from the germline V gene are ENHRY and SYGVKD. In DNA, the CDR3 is TGTGCCATCGGAAAGACAGGGAAAGGGAACACCGGGGAGCTGTTTTTT. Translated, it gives CAIGKTGKGNTGELFF.

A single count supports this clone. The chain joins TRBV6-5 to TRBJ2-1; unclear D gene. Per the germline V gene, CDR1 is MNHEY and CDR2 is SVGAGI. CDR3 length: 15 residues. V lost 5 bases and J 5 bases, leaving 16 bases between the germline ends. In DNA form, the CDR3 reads TGTGCCAGCAGTCGCCAACCGAGTGCCCACAATGAGCAGTTCTTC. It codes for CASSRQPSAHNEQFF.

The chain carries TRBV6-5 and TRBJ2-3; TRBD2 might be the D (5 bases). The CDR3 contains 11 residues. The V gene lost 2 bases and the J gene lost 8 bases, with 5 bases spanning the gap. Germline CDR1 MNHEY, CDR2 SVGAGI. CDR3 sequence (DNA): TGTGCCAGCAGTTACGAGGGTACGCAGTATTTT. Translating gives CASSYEGTQYF.

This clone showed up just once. CDR3 loop: CASSPQPGTGHYEQYF. The CDR3 DNA sequence: TGTGCCAGCAGCCCTCAGCCGGGGACGGGACACTACGAGCAGTACTTC. The rearrangement links TRBV7-9 to TRBJ2-7; possible D gene TRBD1, 6 bases. Trimming took off 5 bases at V and 3 bases at J, with 20 bases between the two ends. The CDR3 totals 16 residues. Germline V gene lookup returns CDR1 SEHNR and CDR2 FQNEAQ (reference sequence).

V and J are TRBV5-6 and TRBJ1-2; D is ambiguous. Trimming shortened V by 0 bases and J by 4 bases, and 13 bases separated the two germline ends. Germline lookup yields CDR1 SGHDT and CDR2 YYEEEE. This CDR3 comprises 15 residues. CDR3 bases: TGTGCCAGCAGCTTGGGGACTCTGGAGGGCTATGGCTACACCTTC. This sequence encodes CASSLGTLEGYGYTF.

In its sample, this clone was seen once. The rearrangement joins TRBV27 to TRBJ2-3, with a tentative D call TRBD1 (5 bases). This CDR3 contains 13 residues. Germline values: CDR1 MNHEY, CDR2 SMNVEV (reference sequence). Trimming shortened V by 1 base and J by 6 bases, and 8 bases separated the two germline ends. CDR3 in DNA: TGTGCCAGCAGTTTATGGGGCAGGGATACGCAGTATTTT. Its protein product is CASSLWGRDTQYF.

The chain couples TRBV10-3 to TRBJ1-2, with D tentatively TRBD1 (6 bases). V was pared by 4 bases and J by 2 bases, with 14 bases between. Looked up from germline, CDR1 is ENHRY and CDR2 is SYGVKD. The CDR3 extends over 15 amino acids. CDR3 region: CAISGSGGQNYGYTF. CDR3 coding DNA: TGTGCCATCAGTGGGTCGGGGGGGCAGAACTATGGCTACACCTTC.